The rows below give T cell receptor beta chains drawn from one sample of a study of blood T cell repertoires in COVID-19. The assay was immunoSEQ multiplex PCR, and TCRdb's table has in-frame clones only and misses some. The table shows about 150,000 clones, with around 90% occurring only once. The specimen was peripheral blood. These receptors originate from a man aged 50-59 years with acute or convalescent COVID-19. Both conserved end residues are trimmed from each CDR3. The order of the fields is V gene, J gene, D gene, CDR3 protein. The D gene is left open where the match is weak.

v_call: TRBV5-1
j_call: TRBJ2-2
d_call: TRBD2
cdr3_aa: ASSFSGSSGGELF

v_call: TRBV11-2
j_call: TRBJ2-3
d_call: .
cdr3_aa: ASSLRASTDTQY

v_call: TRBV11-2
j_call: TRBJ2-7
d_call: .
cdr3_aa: ASSLDFSSSYEQY

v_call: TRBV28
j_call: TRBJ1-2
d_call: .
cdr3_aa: ASSFGYRERGYT

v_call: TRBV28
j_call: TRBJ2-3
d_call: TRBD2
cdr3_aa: ASRPSLAGGSDTQY

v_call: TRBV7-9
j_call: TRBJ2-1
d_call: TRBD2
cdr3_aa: ASSLDQTSGRDNEQF

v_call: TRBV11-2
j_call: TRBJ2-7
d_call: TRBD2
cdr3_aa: ASSSRTSGHSYEQY

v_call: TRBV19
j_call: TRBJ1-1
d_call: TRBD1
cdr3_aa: ASTIYFPGQGTRNTEAF

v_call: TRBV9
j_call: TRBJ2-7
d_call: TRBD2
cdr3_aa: ASSVGRELSEQY

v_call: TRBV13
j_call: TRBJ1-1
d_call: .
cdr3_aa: ASSLVGQGIVNTEAF

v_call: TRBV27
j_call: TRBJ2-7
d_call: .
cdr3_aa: ASRTGSYEQY

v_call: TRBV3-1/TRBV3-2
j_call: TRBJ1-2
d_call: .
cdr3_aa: ASSQDYSGYGYT

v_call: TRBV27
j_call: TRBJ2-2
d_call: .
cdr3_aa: ASSPPPRAGSGELF

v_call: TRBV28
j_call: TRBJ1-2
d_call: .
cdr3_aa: ASSLAGAYGYT

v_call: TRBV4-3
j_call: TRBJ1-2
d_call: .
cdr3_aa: ASSQGLSRAINGYT

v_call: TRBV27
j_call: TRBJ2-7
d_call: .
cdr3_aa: ASGRPEQY

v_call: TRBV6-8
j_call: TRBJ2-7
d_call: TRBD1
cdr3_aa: ASSSFPGQKYEQY

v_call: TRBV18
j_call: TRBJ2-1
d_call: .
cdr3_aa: ASSPPGDKSYNEQF

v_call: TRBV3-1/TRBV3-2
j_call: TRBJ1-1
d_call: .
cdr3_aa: ASEGVGTEAF

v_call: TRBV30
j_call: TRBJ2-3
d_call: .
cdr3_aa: AWSVGNVLSTDTQY

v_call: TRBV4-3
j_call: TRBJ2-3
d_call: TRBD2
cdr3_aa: ASSQKWGGTDTQY

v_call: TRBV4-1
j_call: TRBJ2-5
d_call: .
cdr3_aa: ASSQEVGRGQY

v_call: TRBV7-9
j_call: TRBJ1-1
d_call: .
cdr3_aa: ASSLAAGNTEAF

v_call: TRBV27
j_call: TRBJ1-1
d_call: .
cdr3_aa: ASGRAGTEAF

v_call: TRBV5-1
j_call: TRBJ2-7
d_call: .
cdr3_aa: ASHEGGSYEQY

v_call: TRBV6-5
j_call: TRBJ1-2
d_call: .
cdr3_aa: ASSTTGVYGYT

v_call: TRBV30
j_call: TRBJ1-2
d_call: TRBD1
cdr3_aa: AGTTAAGTVSYGYT

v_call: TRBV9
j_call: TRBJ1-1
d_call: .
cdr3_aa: ASSARRNTEAF

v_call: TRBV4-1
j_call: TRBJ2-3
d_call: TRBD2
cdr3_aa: ASSQGLAGGDTQY

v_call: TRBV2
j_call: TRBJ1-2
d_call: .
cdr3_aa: ASSEEAINYGYT

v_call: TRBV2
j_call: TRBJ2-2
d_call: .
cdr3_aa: ASSETISDTGELF

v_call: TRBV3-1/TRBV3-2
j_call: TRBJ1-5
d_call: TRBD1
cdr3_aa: ASSQGVGGGQPQH

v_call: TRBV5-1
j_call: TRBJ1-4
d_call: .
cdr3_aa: ASSRGATNEKLF

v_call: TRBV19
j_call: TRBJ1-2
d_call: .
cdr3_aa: ASSISDYGYT

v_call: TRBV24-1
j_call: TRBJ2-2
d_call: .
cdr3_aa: ATSDPPVTGTGELF

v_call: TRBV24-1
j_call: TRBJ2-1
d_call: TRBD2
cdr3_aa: ATSDMVAGGSYNEQF

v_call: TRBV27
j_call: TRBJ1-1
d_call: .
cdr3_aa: ASSFVAGLNTEAF

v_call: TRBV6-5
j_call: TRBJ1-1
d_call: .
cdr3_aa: ASSYSEGFQQA

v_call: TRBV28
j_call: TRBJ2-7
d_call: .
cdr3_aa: ASIAGGLDSLMSYEQY

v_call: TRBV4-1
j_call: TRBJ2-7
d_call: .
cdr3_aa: ASSQVIPADAYEQY

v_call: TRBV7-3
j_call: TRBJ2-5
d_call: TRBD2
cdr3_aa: ASSLSGGVGETQY

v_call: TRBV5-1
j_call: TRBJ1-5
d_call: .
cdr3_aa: ASSPGGDSNQPQH

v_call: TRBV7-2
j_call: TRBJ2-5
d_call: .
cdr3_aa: ASSNTAGYETQY

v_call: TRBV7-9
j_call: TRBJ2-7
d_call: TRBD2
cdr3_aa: ASSPTGGSYEQY

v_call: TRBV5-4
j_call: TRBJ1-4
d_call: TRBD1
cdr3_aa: ASSWGQGSVEKLF

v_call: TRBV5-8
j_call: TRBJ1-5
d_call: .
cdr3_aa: ASSLFPTYSNQPQH

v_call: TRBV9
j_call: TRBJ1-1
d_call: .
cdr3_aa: ASSVDRATEAF

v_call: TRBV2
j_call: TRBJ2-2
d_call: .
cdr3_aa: ASEKREVNTGELF

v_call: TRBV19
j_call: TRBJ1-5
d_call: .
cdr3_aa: ASSIWTDQPQH

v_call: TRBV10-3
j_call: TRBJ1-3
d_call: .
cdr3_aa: AISDGGEHSGNTIY

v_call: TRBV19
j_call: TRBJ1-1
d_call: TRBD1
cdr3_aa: ASSTYGGQGGPEAF

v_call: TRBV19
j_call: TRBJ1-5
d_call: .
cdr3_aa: ASSISGYSNQPQH

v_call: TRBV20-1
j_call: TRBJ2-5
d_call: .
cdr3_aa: SAYEETQY

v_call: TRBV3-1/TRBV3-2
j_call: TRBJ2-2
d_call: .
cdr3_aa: ASSPPTTGWTGELF

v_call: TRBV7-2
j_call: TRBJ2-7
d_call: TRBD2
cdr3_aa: ASSLVGSGSSYEQY

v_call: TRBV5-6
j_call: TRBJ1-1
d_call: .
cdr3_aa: ASSLQQGTEAF

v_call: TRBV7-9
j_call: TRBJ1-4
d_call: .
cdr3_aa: ASSFQTAGEKLF